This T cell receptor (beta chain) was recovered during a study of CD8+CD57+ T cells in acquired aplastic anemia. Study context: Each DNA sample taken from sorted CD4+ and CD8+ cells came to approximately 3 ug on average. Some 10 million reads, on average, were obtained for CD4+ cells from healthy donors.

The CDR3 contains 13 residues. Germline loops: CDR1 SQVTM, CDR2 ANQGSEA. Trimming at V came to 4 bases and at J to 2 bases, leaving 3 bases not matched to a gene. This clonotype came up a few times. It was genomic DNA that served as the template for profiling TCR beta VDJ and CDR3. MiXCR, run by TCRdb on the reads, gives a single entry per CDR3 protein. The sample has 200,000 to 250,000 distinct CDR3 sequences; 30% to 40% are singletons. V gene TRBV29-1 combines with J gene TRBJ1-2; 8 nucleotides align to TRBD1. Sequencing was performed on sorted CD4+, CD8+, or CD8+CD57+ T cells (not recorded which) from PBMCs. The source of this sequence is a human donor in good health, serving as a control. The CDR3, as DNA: TGCAGCGTTGGACAGGGGCTCAACTATGGCTACACCTTC. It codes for CSVGQGLNYGYTF.